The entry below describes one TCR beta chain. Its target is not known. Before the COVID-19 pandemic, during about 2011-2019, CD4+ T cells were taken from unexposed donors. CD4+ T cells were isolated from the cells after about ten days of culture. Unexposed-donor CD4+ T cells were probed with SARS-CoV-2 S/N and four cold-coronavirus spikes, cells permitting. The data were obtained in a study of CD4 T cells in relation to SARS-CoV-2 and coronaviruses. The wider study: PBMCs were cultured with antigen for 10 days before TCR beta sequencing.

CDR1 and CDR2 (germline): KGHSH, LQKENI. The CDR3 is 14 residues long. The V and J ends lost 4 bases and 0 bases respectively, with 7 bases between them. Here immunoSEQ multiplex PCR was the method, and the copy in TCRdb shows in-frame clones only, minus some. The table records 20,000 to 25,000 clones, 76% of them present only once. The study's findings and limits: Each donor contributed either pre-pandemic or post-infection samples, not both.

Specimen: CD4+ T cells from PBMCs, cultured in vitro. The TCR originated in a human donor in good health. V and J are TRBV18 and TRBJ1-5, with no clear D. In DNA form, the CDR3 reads TGTGCCAGCTCACGGGATTATAGCAATCAGCCCCAGCATTTT. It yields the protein CASSRDYSNQPQHF.